A selection of T cell receptor beta chains follows, all from one sample in a study of OX40 agonist ivuxolimab in advanced cancers. Measured with immunoSEQ multiplex PCR; TCRdb has only the in-frame clones, and not every one. Among about 27,000 clones listed, roughly 79% were seen once. The sample consisted of CD4+ or CD8+ T cells sorted from blood, taken in a trial of the OX40 agonist ivuxolimab. The receptors were sampled from an adult with an advanced solid tumor such as melanoma, head and neck, liver or kidney cancer. Both conserved end residues are part of each CDR3. D genes are given only for firm matches. Rows may omit the clone size; those that give it use once, few, many or a size class.

J gene: TRBJ2-2
clone size: -
D gene: -
V gene: TRBV6-5
CDR3 DNA: TGTGCCAGCAGTTACCGGGGGAACGGGGAGCTGTTTTTT
CDR3 protein: CASSYRGNGELFF

J gene: TRBJ1-2
clone size: medium-sized
D gene: -
V gene: TRBV30
CDR3 DNA: TGTGCCTGGAATCTAGAGCTAGCTAACTATGGCTACACCTTC
CDR3 protein: CAWNLELANYGYTF

J gene: TRBJ2-1
clone size: once
D gene: TRBD1
V gene: TRBV7-9
CDR3 DNA: TGTGCCAGCAGCTCTAGGGGGCTTAGCTCCTACAATGAGCAGTTCTTC
CDR3 protein: CASSSRGLSSYNEQFF

J gene: TRBJ1-1
clone size: -
D gene: -
V gene: TRBV7-3
CDR3 DNA: TGTGCCAGCAGCTTAGGGGGTAGCACTGAAGCTTTCTTT
CDR3 protein: CASSLGGSTEAFF

J gene: TRBJ2-1
clone size: -
D gene: TRBD1
V gene: TRBV9
CDR3 DNA: TGTGCCAGCAGCGTATCCGGGACAGGGCTTGATGAGCAGTTCTTC
CDR3 protein: CASSVSGTGLDEQFF

J gene: TRBJ1-1
clone size: -
D gene: -
V gene: TRBV21-1
CDR3 DNA: TGTGCCAGCAGCATAACGGGACGTGTCCCAATGAACACTGAAGCTTTCTTT
CDR3 protein: CASSITGRVPMNTEAFF

J gene: TRBJ1-1
clone size: -
D gene: -
V gene: TRBV4-1
CDR3 DNA: TGCGCCAGCAGCCAAGGAGAGGACACTGAAGCTTTCTTT
CDR3 protein: CASSQGEDTEAFF

J gene: TRBJ1-5
clone size: few
D gene: -
V gene: TRBV19
CDR3 DNA: TGTGCCAGTAGTCGGACACTACAGAGCAATCAGCCCCAGCATTTT
CDR3 protein: CASSRTLQSNQPQHF

J gene: TRBJ2-2
clone size: once
D gene: -
V gene: TRBV7-9
CDR3 DNA: TGTGCCAGCAGCTCGACAGGGAACACCGGGGAGCTGTTTTTT
CDR3 protein: CASSSTGNTGELFF

J gene: TRBJ2-5
clone size: -
D gene: -
V gene: TRBV9
CDR3 DNA: TGTGCCAGCAGCGGTTCAGGGGTATTGGAGACCCAGTACTTC
CDR3 protein: CASSGSGVLETQYF

J gene: TRBJ2-3
clone size: -
D gene: TRBD2
V gene: TRBV28
CDR3 DNA: TGTGCCAGCAGTGAGAGCGGGAAGTCGGATACGCAGTATTTT
CDR3 protein: CASSESGKSDTQYF

J gene: TRBJ2-1
clone size: -
D gene: -
V gene: TRBV6-6
CDR3 DNA: TGTGCCAGCAGTTTCACACCGACGTACAATGAGCAGTTCTTC
CDR3 protein: CASSFTPTYNEQFF

J gene: TRBJ2-7
clone size: -
D gene: -
V gene: TRBV30
CDR3 DNA: TGTGCCTGGACCACCGGGACGGGAGTCTACGAGCAGTACTTC
CDR3 protein: CAWTTGTGVYEQYF

J gene: TRBJ2-7
clone size: few
D gene: TRBD1
V gene: TRBV2
CDR3 DNA: TGTGCCAGCAGTCATACAGGGGTAGACGAGCAGTACTTC
CDR3 protein: CASSHTGVDEQYF

J gene: TRBJ2-7
clone size: -
D gene: TRBD2
V gene: TRBV4-1
CDR3 DNA: TGCGCCAGCAGCCAGGAGAGCGGGACTTCCCCCTACGAGCAGTACTTC
CDR3 protein: CASSQESGTSPYEQYF

J gene: TRBJ2-1
clone size: -
D gene: -
V gene: TRBV4-2
CDR3 DNA: TGTGCCAGCAGCCAAGCATTACACAATGAGCAGTTCTTC
CDR3 protein: CASSQALHNEQFF

J gene: TRBJ2-7
clone size: -
D gene: TRBD2
V gene: TRBV7-9
CDR3 DNA: TGTGCCAGCAGCCCCGGGACTAGCGGGAGCAGCTCCTACGAGCAGTACTTC
CDR3 protein: CASSPGTSGSSSYEQYF

J gene: TRBJ2-5
clone size: -
D gene: -
V gene: TRBV2
CDR3 DNA: TGTGCCAGCAGCCGGACAATCCAAGAGACCCAGTACTTC
CDR3 protein: CASSRTIQETQYF

J gene: TRBJ2-4
clone size: -
D gene: -
V gene: TRBV6-1
CDR3 DNA: TGTGCCAGCAGTGAAGCTGGGGAAACACTAGCCAAAAACATTCAGTACTTC
CDR3 protein: CASSEAGETLAKNIQYF

J gene: TRBJ1-2
clone size: -
D gene: -
V gene: TRBV7-9
CDR3 DNA: TGTGCCAGCAGTCCTGGCAGGGGTTATGGCTACACCTTC
CDR3 protein: CASSPGRGYGYTF

J gene: TRBJ1-5
clone size: -
D gene: -
V gene: TRBV28
CDR3 DNA: TGTGCCAGCAGTTCCCGGGCCTGGGGTCAGCCCCAGCATTTT
CDR3 protein: CASSSRAWGQPQHF